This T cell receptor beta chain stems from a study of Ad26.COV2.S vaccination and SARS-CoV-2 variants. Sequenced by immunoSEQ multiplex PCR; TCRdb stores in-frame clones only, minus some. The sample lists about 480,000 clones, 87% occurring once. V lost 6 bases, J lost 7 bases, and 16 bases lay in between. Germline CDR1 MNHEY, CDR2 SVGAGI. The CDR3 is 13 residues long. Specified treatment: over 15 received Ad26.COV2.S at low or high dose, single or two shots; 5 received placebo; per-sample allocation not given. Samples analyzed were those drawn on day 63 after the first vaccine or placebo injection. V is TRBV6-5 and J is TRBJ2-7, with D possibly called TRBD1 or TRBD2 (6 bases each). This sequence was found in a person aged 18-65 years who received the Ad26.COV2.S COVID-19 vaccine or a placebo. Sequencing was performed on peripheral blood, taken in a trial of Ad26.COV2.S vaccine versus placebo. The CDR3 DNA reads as TGTGCCAGCAGCAGGGGACTCTTGAGTGAGCAGTACTTC. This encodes CASSRGLLSEQYF.